The rows below give T cell receptor beta chains drawn from one sample of a study of T cells expressing NK-cell markers. With the 5' RACE reads reprocessed, TCRdb shows one record per CDR3 protein and no DNA. This repertoire comprises some 500,000 distinct CDR3 sequences; its ten largest clones make up over 1.3%. Sample: blood T cells: a sorted CD56 or NKG2C T cell subset, CD4+ or CD8+ T cells, or bulk PBMC T cells (not recorded which). The receptors originated from a woman aged 45-65 years in good health. CDR3s include the opening cysteine and the closing phenylalanine or tryptophan.

CDR3,J,V
CASSPYWKVAYF,TRBJ2-7,TRBV12-3/TRBV12-4
CASSQGQTDTQYF,TRBJ2-3,TRBV4-1
CASSFRQGVGEQYF,TRBJ2-7,TRBV5-1
CASSVAQEHEQYF,TRBJ2-7,TRBV9
CASSNSGSSTDTQYF,TRBJ2-3,TRBV6-5
CASSQDGPWTGELFF,TRBJ2-2,TRBV3-1
CASSLRAVTQYF,TRBJ2-3,TRBV7-9
CASATGLGGELFF,TRBJ2-2,TRBV3-1
CSAWDRAVDQPQHF,TRBJ1-5,TRBV20-1
CASSLYGRGASYNEQFF,TRBJ2-1,TRBV7-2
CASTRGGARTEAFF,TRBJ1-1,TRBV12-3/TRBV12-4
CASSALSTEAFF,TRBJ1-1,TRBV7-2
CASALRGYGYTF,TRBJ1-2,TRBV12-3/TRBV12-4
CASSLVEVRYNEQFF,TRBJ2-1,TRBV11-2
CSVRKGTGGNSPLHF,TRBJ1-6,TRBV29-1
CASSQVGADTQYF,TRBJ2-3,TRBV4-2
CASSLGGGSVPYNEQFF,TRBJ2-1,TRBV27
CSARDLQREPQETQYF,TRBJ2-5,TRBV20-1
CASSELKGSSTDTQYF,TRBJ2-3,TRBV6-1
CAVLAGEGYEQYF,TRBJ2-7,TRBV30
CASSPGTAASSYEQYF,TRBJ2-7,TRBV4-2
CASGMGGSNQPQHF,TRBJ1-5,TRBV2
CASSPMGLAGRAGELFF,TRBJ2-2,TRBV12-3/TRBV12-4
CASRVSGELFF,TRBJ2-2,TRBV25-1
CASRVTPDTQYF,TRBJ2-3,TRBV6-2/TRBV6-3
CASTSSGRQGARNEQFF,TRBJ2-1,TRBV2
CASSRAGNNEQFF,TRBJ2-1,TRBV27
CASSPLTSGRGHEQFF,TRBJ2-1,TRBV27
CASSPSGLAGASYEQYF,TRBJ2-7,TRBV25-1
CASRGTSGRNEQFF,TRBJ2-1,TRBV12-3/TRBV12-4
CSANPGSRGNYEQYF,TRBJ2-7,TRBV20-1
CASSAPGTGELFF,TRBJ2-2,TRBV2
CASSWAAGDAFEQYF,TRBJ2-7,TRBV5-1
CAWSVQKTQYF,TRBJ2-5,TRBV30
CATSGNHRGSGETQYF,TRBJ2-5,TRBV15
CAISPAGRDRSGRSNEQFF,TRBJ2-1,TRBV10-3
CASSLYRADEQFF,TRBJ2-1,TRBV5-1
CASSLASGEKLFF,TRBJ1-4,TRBV5-1
CASSPDKETQYF,TRBJ2-5,TRBV2
CASSYLGSGRSGEQFF,TRBJ2-1,TRBV6-5
CSVPGRANEQFF,TRBJ2-1,TRBV20-1
CASSPRLTQHF,TRBJ1-5,TRBV6-6
CASRLLTASRTEAFF,TRBJ1-1,TRBV12-3/TRBV12-4